Sequencing of this T cell receptor beta chain was carried out in a study of blood T cell repertoires in COVID-19. Study background: Sources were T cells, B-cell-depleted T cells, or PBMCs; the material itself was cDNA or gDNA.

V was cut by 6 bases and J by 7 bases, with 13 bases left in between. The CDR3 contains 12 residues. Looked up from germline, CDR1 is SQVTM and CDR2 is ANQGSEA. In the original processing: Scientists estimated how many nucleated cells there were by amplifying reference gene primers. The assay was immunoSEQ multiplex PCR, and TCRdb's table has in-frame clones only and misses some. V, J and clone size are those of that table, while D and trimming were read from the DNA. The sample lists roughly 260,000 clones, around 82% occurring once. This chain uses TRBV29-1 with TRBJ2-4, with a tentative D call TRBD1 (5 bases). This TCR came from a woman aged 80 or over with active or convalescent COVID-19. Specimen: peripheral blood. Here the CDR3 DNA reads TGCAGCGTGTACCAGGACACGAACATTCAGTACTTC. Translated: CSVYQDTNIQYF.